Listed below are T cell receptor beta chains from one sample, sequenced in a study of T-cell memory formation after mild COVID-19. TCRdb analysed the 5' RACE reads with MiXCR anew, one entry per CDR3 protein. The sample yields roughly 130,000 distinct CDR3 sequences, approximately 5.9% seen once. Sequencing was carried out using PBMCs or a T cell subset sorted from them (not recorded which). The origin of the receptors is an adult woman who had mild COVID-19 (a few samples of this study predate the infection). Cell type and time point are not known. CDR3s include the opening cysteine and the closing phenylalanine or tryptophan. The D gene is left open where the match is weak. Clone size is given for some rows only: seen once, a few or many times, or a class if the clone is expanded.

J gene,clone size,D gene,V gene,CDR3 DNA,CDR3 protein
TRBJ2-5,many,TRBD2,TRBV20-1,TGCAGTGCCCAAATACGGACTAGCGGGGCCCCGGGTGATTTC,CSAQIRTSGAPGDF
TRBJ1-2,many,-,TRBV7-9,TGTGCCAGCAGCCGCCCCGGATCGGCTGGCTACACCTTC,CASSRPGSAGYTF
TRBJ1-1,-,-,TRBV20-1,TGCAGTGCTCCCTTACGGGGGGGGACTGAAGCTTTCTTT,CSAPLRGGTEAFF
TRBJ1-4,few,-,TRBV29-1,TGCAGCGTTGCGCGACAGCTTAATGAAAAACTGTTTTTT,CSVARQLNEKLFF
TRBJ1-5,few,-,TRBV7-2,TGTGCCAGCAGCCCCTCGAGCCAGCCCCAGCATTTT,CASSPSSQPQHF
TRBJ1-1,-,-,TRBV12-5,TGTGCTAGTGGTTTGGTATTGAAAGGGGATTGGAACACTGAAGCTTTCTTT,CASGLVLKGDWNTEAFF
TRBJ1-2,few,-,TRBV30,TGTGCCTGGGAAATCGACCGGGGGACCTATGGCTACACCTTC,CAWEIDRGTYGYTF
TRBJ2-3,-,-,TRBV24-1,TGTGCCACCAGTGACCCGGGAGTCTGGACAGATACGCAGTATTTT,CATSDPGVWTDTQYF
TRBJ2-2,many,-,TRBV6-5,TGTGCCAGCAGAAGGGCGCGCACCGGGGAGCTGTTTTTT,CASRRARTGELFF
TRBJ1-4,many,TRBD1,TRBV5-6,TGTGCCAGCAGCCGGGGACAGGGTTCTGAAAAACTGTTTTTT,CASSRGQGSEKLFF
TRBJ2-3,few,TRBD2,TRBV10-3,TGTGCCATCTTTAGTGGACTAGCGGGAGATACGCAGTATTTT,CAIFSGLAGDTQYF
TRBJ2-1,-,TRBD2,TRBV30,TGTGCCTGGAACGATCCGGGACTAGGACACTACTCCTACAATGAGCAGTTCTTC,CAWNDPGLGHYSYNEQFF
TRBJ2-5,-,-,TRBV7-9,TGTGCCAGCAGCTTAACCCGAGAGACCCAGTACTTC,CASSLTRETQYF
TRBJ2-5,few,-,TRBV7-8,TGTGCCAGCAGCTTACCCGCGCGGGGCCAAGAGACCCAGTACTTC,CASSLPARGQETQYF
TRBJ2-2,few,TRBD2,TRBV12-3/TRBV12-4,TGTGCCAGCAGTTTGCGGGGGGTTGGCACCGGGGAGCTGTTTTTT,CASSLRGVGTGELFF